These 7 T cell receptor beta chains share one sample of origin, sequenced in a study of blood T cell repertoires in COVID-19. Data came from immunoSEQ multiplex PCR; TCRdb stores just in-frame clones and leaves some out. The data contain roughly 150,000 clones, about 89% of them singletons. Sequences were obtained from peripheral blood. These receptor sequences come from a man aged 60-69 years with acute or convalescent COVID-19.

The V gene is TRBV27, the J gene TRBJ1-4, with 9 bases that match TRBD1. V was clipped by 7 bases and J by 3 bases; unmatched bases: 3. This CDR3 comprises 14 residues. Germline V CDR1 and CDR2: MNHEY, SMNVEV (reference sequence). CDR3 sequence reads: CASKRDRANEKLFF. In DNA, the CDR3 is TGTGCCAGCAAGAGGGACAGGGCTAATGAAAAACTGTTTTTT.

The table lists this clone with a count of one. The gene calls are TRBV6-5 and TRBJ1-6, with 9 bases lining up with TRBD1. Germline trimming cut 2 bases from V and 8 bases from J; bases unmatched to any gene: 4. There are 15 residues in the CDR3. Germline V gives CDR1 MNHEY, CDR2 SVGAGI. Here the CDR3 reads CASSYDRDRDSPLHF. CDR3 nucleotides: TGTGCCAGCAGTTACGACCGGGACAGGGATTCACCCCTCCACTTT.

V usage is TRBV2 and J usage is TRBJ2-7, with 7 nucleotides matching TRBD1. Germline lookup yields CDR1 SNHLY and CDR2 FYNNEI. This CDR3 has 14 amino acids. After removal of 6 bases from V and 2 bases from J, the junction contained 7 bases not matched to a gene. The CDR3 here is CASSGQAIPYEQYF. CDR3 DNA: TGTGCCAGCAGCGGACAGGCTATCCCCTACGAGCAGTACTTC.

The V gene is TRBV3-1 (or the pseudogene TRBV3-2), the J gene TRBJ2-3, with D perhaps TRBD2 (7 bases). The V end lost 4 bases, the J end lost 2 bases, and 19 bases lay between the germline ends. This CDR3 comprises 17 residues. CDR1 and CDR2 (germline): LGHDT, YNNKEL (reference sequence). The CDR3 protein is CASSPPLGGGPTDTQYF. CDR3 in DNA: TGTGCCAGCAGCCCCCCTTTGGGGGGGGGCCCCACAGATACGCAGTATTTT.

This chain links TRBV5-4 with TRBJ2-7, with D possibly TRBD2 on 5 matching bases. V gave up 1 base and J gave up 4 bases, with 9 bases separating them. The CDR3 is 13 residues long. Germline CDR1 reads SGHNT; CDR2 reads YYREEE (reference sequence). The CDR3 reads CASSLPSGYEQYF. DNA of the CDR3: TGTGCCAGCAGCTTGCCCAGCGGTTACGAGCAGTACTTC.

The chain combines TRBV12-3 or TRBV12-4 with TRBJ1-3; tentative D call: TRBD1 (6 bases). This CDR3 is 12 amino acids long. V was cut by 7 bases and J by 8 bases, with 12 bases left in between. The CDR3 DNA reads as TGTGCCAGCACCCCAGGGGTGGACACCATATATTTT. Its translation is CASTPGVDTIYF.

This clone was seen a single time. The V call is TRBV6-1, the J call TRBJ2-1; weak D call: TRBD2 (5 bases). Germline V lookup: CDR1 MNHNS, CDR2 SASEGT. The CDR3 loop spans 14 amino acids. Trimming removed 2 bases at V and 10 bases at J, with 15 bases between. The CDR3 loop reads CASSERRGTGEQFF. The CDR3 nucleotides read TGTGCCAGCAGTGAACGACGGGGTACCGGGGAGCAGTTCTTC.